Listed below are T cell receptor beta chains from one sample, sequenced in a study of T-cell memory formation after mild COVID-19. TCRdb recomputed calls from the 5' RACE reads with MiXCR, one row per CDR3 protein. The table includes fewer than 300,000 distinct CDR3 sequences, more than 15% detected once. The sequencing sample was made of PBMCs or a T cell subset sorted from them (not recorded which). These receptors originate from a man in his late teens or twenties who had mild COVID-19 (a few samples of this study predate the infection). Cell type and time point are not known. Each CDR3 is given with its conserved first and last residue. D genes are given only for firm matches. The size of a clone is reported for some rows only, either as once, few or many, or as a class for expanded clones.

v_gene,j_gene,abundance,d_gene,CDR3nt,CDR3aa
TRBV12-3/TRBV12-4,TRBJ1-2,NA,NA,TGTGCCAGCAGCCGGGGGCCTGCAGCCAGCACCTTC,CASSRGPAASTF
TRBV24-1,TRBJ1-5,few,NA,TGTGCCACCCTTAAGTTGCCTTTTCGGGAAGATAGCAATCAGCCCCAGCATTTT,CATLKLPFREDSNQPQHF
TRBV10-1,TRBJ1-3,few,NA,TGCGCCAGCAGCTCCGGGACAACGGACTCTGGAAACACCATATATTTT,CASSSGTTDSGNTIYF
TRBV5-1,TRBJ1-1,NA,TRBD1,TGCGCCAGCAGCACGGGACAGGGGGCTGAAGCTTTCTTT,CASSTGQGAEAFF
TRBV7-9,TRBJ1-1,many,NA,TGTGCCAGCAGCTTCGGGACGTTGGTCACTGAAGCTTTCTTT,CASSFGTLVTEAFF
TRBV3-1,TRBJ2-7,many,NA,TGTGCCAGCAGTGAAGTCCGTGTGGGCGAGCAGTACTTC,CASSEVRVGEQYF
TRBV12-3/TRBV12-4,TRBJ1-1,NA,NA,TGTGCCCGCAGTTTACGGGGGCACGGCACTGAAGCTTTCTTT,CARSLRGHGTEAFF
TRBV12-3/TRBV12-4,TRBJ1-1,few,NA,TGTGCCAGCAGTCTAGATTGGGGGGCCACTGAAGCTTTCTTT,CASSLDWGATEAFF
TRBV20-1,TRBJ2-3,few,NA,TGCAGTGCTAGTTTAGAGAGCACAGATACGCAGTATTTT,CSASLESTDTQYF
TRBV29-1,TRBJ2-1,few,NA,TGCAGCGTGGGCGGGGTGGCATCGGGAGTCTTC,CSVGGVASGVF
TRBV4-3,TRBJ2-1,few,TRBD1,TGCGCCAGCAGCCAAGATGAGGGGGCCACGGTTGAGCAGTTCTTC,CASSQDEGATVEQFF
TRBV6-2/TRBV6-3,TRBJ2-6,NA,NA,TGTGCCAGCCAAGACGGTGGGGCCAACGTCCTGACTTTC,CASQDGGANVLTF
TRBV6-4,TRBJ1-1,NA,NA,TGTGCCGGGAGGGAACTAGGGAACACTGAAGCTTTCTTT,CAGRELGNTEAFF
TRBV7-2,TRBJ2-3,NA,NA,TGTGCCAGCAGCCCCCGCGGATTCACAGATACGCAGTATTTT,CASSPRGFTDTQYF
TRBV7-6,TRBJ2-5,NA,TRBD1,TGTGCCAGCAGCTTCGAACAGGGGTGGGAGACCCAGTACTTC,CASSFEQGWETQYF
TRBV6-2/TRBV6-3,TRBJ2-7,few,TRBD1,TGTGCCTCGGACACAGGGGACCTCTACGAGCAGTACTTC,CASDTGDLYEQYF
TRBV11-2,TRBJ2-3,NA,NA,TGTGCCAGCAGCTTAGAAGAAGGTACGCAGTATTTT,CASSLEEGTQYF
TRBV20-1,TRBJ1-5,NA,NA,TGCAGTGCGACCGGGGAGAATGAGCCCCAGCATTTT,CSATGENEPQHF
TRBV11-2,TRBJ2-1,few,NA,TGTGCCAGCAGCTGGGGGTCGGGCTGGTCTGAGCAGTTCTTC,CASSWGSGWSEQFF
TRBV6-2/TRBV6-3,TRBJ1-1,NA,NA,TGTGCCAGCGATATACGGTGGGTTATTGGGGAGAACACTGAAGCTTTCTTT,CASDIRWVIGENTEAFF
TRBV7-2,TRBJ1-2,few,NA,TGTGCCAGCAGCGCAACGGGGATCAACTATGGCTACACCTTC,CASSATGINYGYTF
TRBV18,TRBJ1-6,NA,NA,TGTGCCAGCTCACCAGGGGTTGGCAATTCACCCCTCCACTTT,CASSPGVGNSPLHF
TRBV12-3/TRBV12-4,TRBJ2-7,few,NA,TGTGCCAGCAGTCCCCGATCTGCGGGGGAGCAGTACTTC,CASSPRSAGEQYF
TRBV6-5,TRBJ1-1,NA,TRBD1,TGTGCCAGCACCAATCCTCGGGACAGGGGTGTCGGGACTGAAGCTTTCTTT,CASTNPRDRGVGTEAFF
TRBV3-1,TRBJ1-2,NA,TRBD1,TGTGCCAGCAGCCGAAGCGGGCAGGGGGCTACAAACTATGGCTACACCTTC,CASSRSGQGATNYGYTF
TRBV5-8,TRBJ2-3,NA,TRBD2,TGTGCCAGCAGCGCGGGACTAGCGGGGACAGATACGCAGTATTTT,CASSAGLAGTDTQYF
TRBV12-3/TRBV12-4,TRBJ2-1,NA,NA,TGTGCCAGCAGCACCCGAACCTACAATGAGCAGTTCTTC,CASSTRTYNEQFF
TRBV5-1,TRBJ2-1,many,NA,TGCGCCAGCAGCTTGGTTCCCGAGATCTCCTACAATGAGCAGTTCTTC,CASSLVPEISYNEQFF